The next 18 T cell receptor beta chains were all read from a single sample in a study of cytomegalovirus exposure and HLA in healthy donors. PCR used 60 Vbeta primers and 13 Jbeta primers. The method was immunoSEQ multiplex PCR; TCRdb's version includes in-frame clones alone and lacks a portion of them. The sample shows about 90,000 clones, around two thirds of them seen only once. Sequenced sample: PBMCs. The receptors shown here come from a woman aged 30 to 39 in good health and CMV-seropositive.

The sample holds one count of this clone. V and J are TRBV21-1 and TRBJ2-7; the tabulated D call, TRBD1, remains unverified against the DNA. TRBV21-1 is a pseudogene. This CDR3 contains 18 residues. The CDR3 DNA is TGTGCCAGCAGTAGGTGTGACAGGGGGCTTTATGACCCCTACGAGCAGTACTTC. This sequence encodes CASSRCDRGLYDPYEQYF.

In DNA, the CDR3 is TGTGCCAGCAGCTCCTCACGTGGAGGCTTCCCGGGCGAGCAGTACTTC. This codes for CASSSSRGGFPGEQYF. The V and J genes are TRBV7-9 and TRBJ2-7, with D possibly TRBD2 on 5 matching bases. Looked up from germline, CDR1 is SEHNR and CDR2 is FQNEAQ (reference sequence). The CDR3 has 16 amino acids. V was cut by 4 bases and J by 6 bases, with 22 bases left in between. Supplemented by reference TRBV7-9 and TRBJ2-7, the full variable domain reads DTGVSQNPRHKITKRGQNVTFRCDPISEHNRLYWYRQTLGQGPEFLTYFQNEAQLEKSRLLSDRFSAERPKGSFSTLEIQRTEQGDSAMYLCASSSSRGGFPGEQYFGPGTRLTVT.

The gene calls are TRBV7-2 and TRBJ1-1; D may be TRBD1 (5 bases). The CDR3 spans 19 residues. In germline, CDR1 is SGHTA, CDR2 FQGNSA. V lost 0 bases and J 1 base, leaving 21 bases between the germline ends. CDR3 coding DNA: TGTGCCAGCAGCTTAGCTAGGTTGTCTCGGGGGAACGGGAACACTGAAGCTTTCTTT. This gives the protein CASSLARLSRGNGNTEAFF.

The V call is TRBV5-6, the J call TRBJ2-5, with a tentative D call TRBD1 (6 bases). The CDR3 contains 16 residues. Trimming took 0 bases from V and 10 from J, leaving 22 bases between them. Germline values: CDR1 SGHDT, CDR2 YYEEEE. The CDR3 loop reads CASSLADRFRSTGQYF. The CDR3 bases are TGTGCCAGCAGCTTGGCCGACAGGTTCCGCAGTACTGGCCAGTACTTC.

This clone was counted only a few times. This chain joins TRBV9 and TRBJ1-1; no clear D. This CDR3 region has 15 residues. The V end was cut by 3 bases, the J end by 1 base, with 13 bases between. Germline V CDR1 and CDR2: SGDLS, YYNGEE. CDR3 bases: TGTGCCAGCAGCGAGGCTCTGACTGCGAACACTGAAGCTTTCTTT. Translated: CASSEALTANTEAFF.

This clone was counted only a few times. V usage is TRBV11-2 and J usage is TRBJ2-2; a weak D match, TRBD2 (7 bases). This CDR3 has 17 amino acids. The V and J ends lost 4 bases and 1 base respectively, with 16 bases between them. Germline lookup yields CDR1 SGHAT and CDR2 FQNNGV. In DNA form, the CDR3 reads TGTGCCAGCAGCTCCTTTCTAGGGGGGGTGAACACCGGGGAGCTGTTTTTT. It is translated as CASSSFLGGVNTGELFF. The variable domain in full, with the rest retrieved from reference TRBV11-2 and TRBJ2-2, is EAGVAQSPRYKIIEKRQSVAFWCNPISGHATLYWYQQILGQGPKLLIQFQNNGVVDDSQLPKDRFSAERLKGVDSTLKIQPAKLEDSAVYLCASSSFLGGVNTGELFFGEGSRLTVL.

About this clone: Compared with germline, one end of the junction differs, possibly owing to a read error. The V and J genes are TRBV29-1 and TRBJ2-5; 12 bases fit TRBD2. Germline CDR1 is SQVTM and CDR2 is ANQGSEA. CDR3 length: 11 residues. This chain's CDR3 is CSAEGLAGGHF. CDR3 in DNA: TGCAGCGCCGAAGGGCTAGCGGGGGGGCACTTC.

The chain carries TRBV6-1 and TRBJ2-2, with 8 bases matching TRBD1. Germline V CDR1 and CDR2: MNHNS, SASEGT. The junction had 6 bases not matched to a gene; V was cut back by 9 bases and J by 6 bases. The CDR3 is 13 amino acids. The CDR3: CASLTGEAGELFF. The CDR3 DNA reads TGTGCCAGTTTGACAGGGGAGGCCGGGGAGCTGTTTTTT.

This clone was observed a handful of times. The rearrangement links TRBV18 to TRBJ2-7, with a tentative D call TRBD1 (5 bases). CDR3 length: 20 residues. Trimming removed 3 bases from V and 4 bases from J, with 31 bases in between. From germline, CDR1 is KGHSH and CDR2 LQKENI. The CDR3 region has the DNA TGTGCCAGCTCACCCCCAATTTGGATGGGCAGGGCCACTTTGGAGTACGAGCAGTACTTC. Translating it yields CASSPPIWMGRATLEYEQYF.

The chain couples TRBV6-1 to TRBJ2-1; 11 bases are a match to TRBD2. In germline, CDR1 is MNHNS, CDR2 SASEGT. The CDR3 is 15 residues long. V lost 8 bases, J lost 7 bases, and 10 bases stayed unmatched. In DNA form, the CDR3 reads TGTGCCAGCGGCCTTATCCTAGCGGGGGGAAATGAGCAGTTCTTC. This translates into CASGLILAGGNEQFF.

In its sample, this clone was seen a few times. The rearrangement joins TRBV5-1 to TRBJ1-4; 9 nucleotides align to TRBD1. Per germline, CDR1 SGHRS and CDR2 YFSETQ. Trimming cost V 4 bases and J 8 bases; bases outside gene matches: 12. This CDR3 spans 16 amino acids. The CDR3 spells CASSTDRGGVLEKLFF. In nucleotides, the CDR3 is TGCGCCAGCAGCACGGACAGGGGAGGGGTCTTGGAAAAACTGTTTTTT.

V and J are TRBV30 and TRBJ1-4; 7 bases match TRBD1. Germline V gene lookup returns CDR1 GTSNPN and CDR2 SVGIG (reference sequence). There are 12 residues in the CDR3. After removal of 6 bases from V and 8 bases from J, the junction contained 6 bases not matched to a gene. The DNA for the CDR3 is TGTGCCTGTGGGACAGTGGAGGAAAAACTGTTTTTT. This codes for CACGTVEEKLFF.

The chain links TRBV6-5 to TRBJ1-1; D is possibly TRBD1 (6 bases). The CDR3 runs to 14 residues. The germline gives CDR1 MNHEY, CDR2 SVGAGI. Trimming shortened V by 5 bases and J by 0 bases, and 10 bases separated the two germline ends. The CDR3 loop reads CASSPGTMNTEAFF. CDR3 nucleotides: TGTGCCAGCAGTCCCGGGACAATGAACACTGAAGCTTTCTTT.

V is TRBV29-1 and J is TRBJ2-1; tentative D call: TRBD2 (7 bases). The CDR3 is 14 amino acids. Trimming took 7 bases from V and 0 from J, leaving 13 bases between them. Germline V CDR1 and CDR2: SQVTM, ANQGSEA. In nucleotides, the CDR3 is TGCAGCGGGGGGGGCACTTACTCCTACAATGAGCAGTTCTTC. As protein: CSGGGTYSYNEQFF.

In this sample, this clone turned up a few times. This chain links TRBV27 with TRBJ2-7; 8 bases are shared with TRBD2. This CDR3 contains 13 residues. Per germline, CDR1 MNHEY and CDR2 SMNVEV (reference sequence). With V trimmed by 3 bases and J by 3 bases, 1 base remained unmatched. In DNA, the CDR3 is TGTGCCAGCAGTTTTGGGACTAGCTACGAGCAGTACTTC. This codes for CASSFGTSYEQYF.

For the CDR3, the DNA is TGTGCCAGCGCAGGCCCGGATTATAGCAATCAGCCCCAGCATTTT. As protein: CASAGPDYSNQPQHF. This chain joins TRBV19 and TRBJ1-5; no definite D call. CDR3 length: 15 residues. Trimming took off 9 bases at V and 0 bases at J, with 15 bases between the two ends. Germline CDR1 and CDR2: LNHDA and SQIVND (reference sequence). Complete variable domain (other parts from reference TRBV19 and TRBJ1-5): DGGITQSPKYLFRKEGQNVTLSCEQNLNHDAMYWYRQDPGQGLRLIYYSQIVNDFQKGDIAEGYSVSREKKESFPLTVTSAQKNPTAFYLCASAGPDYSNQPQHFGDGTRLSIL.

As regards this clone: This sample includes further DNA sequences coding for the same CDR3. The rearrangement uses TRBV7-6 and TRBJ2-7, with 8 bases matching TRBD1. V was clipped by 5 bases and J by 1 base; unmatched bases: 4. Germline V gives CDR1 SGHVS, CDR2 FNYEAQ. CDR3 length: 14 amino acids. The CDR3 protein is CASSPGTGSYEQYF. The CDR3 nucleotides read TGTGCCAGCAGCCCCGGGACAGGTTCCTACGAGCAGTACTTC.

The V and J genes are TRBV5-6 and TRBJ1-6; D might be TRBD1 (6 bases). The CDR3 is made up of 15 amino acids. V lost 3 bases and J lost 10, with 17 bases in between. Germline-derived CDR1 and CDR2 are SGHDT and YYEEEE. CDR3 in DNA: TGTGCCAGCAGCTCGGGACATTGGGGATCATCACCCCTCCACTTT. Residues: CASSSGHWGSSPLHF.